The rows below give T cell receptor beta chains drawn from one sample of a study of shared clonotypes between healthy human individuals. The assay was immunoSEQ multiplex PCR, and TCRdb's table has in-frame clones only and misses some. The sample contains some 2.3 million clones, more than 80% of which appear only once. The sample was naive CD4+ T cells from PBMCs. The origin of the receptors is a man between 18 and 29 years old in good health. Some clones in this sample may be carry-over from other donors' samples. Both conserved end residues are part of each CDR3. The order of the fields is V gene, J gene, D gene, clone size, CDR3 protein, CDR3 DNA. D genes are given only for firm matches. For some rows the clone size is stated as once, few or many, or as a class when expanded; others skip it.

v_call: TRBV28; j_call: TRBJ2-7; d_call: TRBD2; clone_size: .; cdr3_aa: CASSSPGDSGRPHEQYF; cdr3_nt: TGTGCCAGCAGTTCCCCCGGCGATAGCGGGAGGCCCCACGAGCAGTACTTC
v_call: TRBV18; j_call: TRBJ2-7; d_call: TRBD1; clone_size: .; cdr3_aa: CASSPRTGHYEQYF; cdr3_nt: TGTGCCAGCTCACCTCGGACAGGCCATTACGAGCAGTACTTC
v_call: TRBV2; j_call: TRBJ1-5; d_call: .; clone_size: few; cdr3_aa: CASSEARWRRDQPQHF; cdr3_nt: TGTGCCAGCAGTGAAGCGCGTTGGCGGCGAGATCAGCCCCAGCATTTT
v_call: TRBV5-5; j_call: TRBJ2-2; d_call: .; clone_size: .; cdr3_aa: CASSFRGSDTGELFF; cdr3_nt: TGTGCCAGCAGCTTTCGAGGGAGTGATACCGGGGAGCTGTTTTTT
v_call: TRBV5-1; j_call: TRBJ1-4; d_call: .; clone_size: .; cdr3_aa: CASRPDSPAVKLFF; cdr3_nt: TGCGCCAGCAGACCAGACAGCCCGGCTGTAAAACTGTTTTTT
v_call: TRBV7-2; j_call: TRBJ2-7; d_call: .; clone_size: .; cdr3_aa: CASSLPPPNAPEQYF; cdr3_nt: TGTGCCAGCAGCCTCCCTCCTCCGAATGCGCCCGAGCAGTACTTC
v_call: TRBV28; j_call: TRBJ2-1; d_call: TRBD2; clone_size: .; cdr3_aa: CASSPGSGGGYNEQFF; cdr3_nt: TGTGCCAGCAGTCCCGGGAGCGGGGGGGGTTACAATGAGCAGTTCTTC
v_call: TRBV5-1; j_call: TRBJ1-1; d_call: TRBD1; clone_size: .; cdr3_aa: CASGRTGGGNTEAFF; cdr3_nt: TGCGCCAGCGGCAGGACAGGGGGCGGGAACACTGAAGCTTTCTTT
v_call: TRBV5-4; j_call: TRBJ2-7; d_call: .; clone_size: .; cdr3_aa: CASSLGQASSYEQYF; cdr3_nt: TGTGCCAGCAGCTTGGGACAGGCTAGCTCCTACGAGCAGTACTTC
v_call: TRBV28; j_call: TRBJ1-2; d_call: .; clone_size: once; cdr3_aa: CASRVPSDYGYTF; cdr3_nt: TGTGCCAGCAGGGTACCTTCCGACTATGGCTACACCTTC
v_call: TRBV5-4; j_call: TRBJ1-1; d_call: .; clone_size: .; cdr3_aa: CASSPDGGRGWTEAFF; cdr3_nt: TGTGCCAGCAGCCCGGACGGGGGCAGGGGATGGACTGAAGCTTTCTTT
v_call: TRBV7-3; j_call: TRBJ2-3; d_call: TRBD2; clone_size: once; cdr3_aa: CASAGVSTDTQYF; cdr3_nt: TGTGCCAGCGCGGGAGTCAGTACAGATACGCAGTATTTT
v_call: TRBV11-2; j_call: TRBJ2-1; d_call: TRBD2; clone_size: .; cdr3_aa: CASTTGTSGFNEQFF; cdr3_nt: TGTGCCAGCACCACCGGGACTAGCGGGTTCAATGAGCAGTTCTTC
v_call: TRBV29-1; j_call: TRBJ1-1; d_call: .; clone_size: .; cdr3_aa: CSVGRENTEAFF; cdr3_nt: TGCAGCGTTGGTAGGGAGAACACTGAAGCTTTCTTT
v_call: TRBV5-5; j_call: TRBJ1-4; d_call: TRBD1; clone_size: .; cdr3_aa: CASSIGQAARNEKLFF; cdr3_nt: TGTGCCAGCAGCATCGGACAGGCCGCCCGGAATGAAAAACTGTTTTTT
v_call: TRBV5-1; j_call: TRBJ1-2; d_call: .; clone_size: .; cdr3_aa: CASSPTGGLKYGYTF; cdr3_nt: TGCGCCAGCAGCCCCACTGGGGGACTGAAATATGGCTACACCTTC
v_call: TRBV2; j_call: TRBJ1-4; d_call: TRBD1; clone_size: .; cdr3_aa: CASRDRGHNNEKLFF; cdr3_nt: TGTGCCAGCCGAGACAGGGGGCATAATAATGAAAAACTGTTTTTT
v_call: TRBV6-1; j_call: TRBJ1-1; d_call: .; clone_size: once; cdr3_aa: CASSENLGLGEAFF; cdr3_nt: TGTGCCAGCAGTGAAAATTTGGGGCTGGGTGAAGCTTTCTTT
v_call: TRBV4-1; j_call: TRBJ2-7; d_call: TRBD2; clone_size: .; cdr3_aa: CASGVFGLAAYEQYF; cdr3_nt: TGCGCCAGCGGTGTATTCGGACTAGCGGCGTACGAGCAGTACTTC
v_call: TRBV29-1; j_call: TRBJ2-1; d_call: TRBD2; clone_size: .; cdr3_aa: CSVAGLAGGEQFF; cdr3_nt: TGCAGCGTTGCGGGACTAGCGGGAGGGGAGCAGTTCTTC
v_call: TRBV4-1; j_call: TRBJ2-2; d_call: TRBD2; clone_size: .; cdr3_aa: CASSQGLLAGGAGELFF; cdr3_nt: TGCGCCAGCAGCCAGGGGCTACTAGCGGGAGGCGCCGGGGAGCTGTTTTTT
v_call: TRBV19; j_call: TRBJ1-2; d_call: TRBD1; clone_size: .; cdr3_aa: CASSQAGTGGNYGYTF; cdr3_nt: TGTGCCAGTAGTCAAGCGGGGACAGGAGGGAACTATGGCTACACCTTC
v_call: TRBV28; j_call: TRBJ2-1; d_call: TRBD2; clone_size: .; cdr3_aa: CASILAGVGYNEQFF; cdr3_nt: TGTGCCAGCATTTTAGCGGGAGTGGGATACAATGAGCAGTTCTTC
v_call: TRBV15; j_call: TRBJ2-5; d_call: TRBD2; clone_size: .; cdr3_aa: CATSWASGVRETQYF; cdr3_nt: TGTGCCACCAGCTGGGCTAGCGGGGTTCGGGAGACCCAGTACTTC
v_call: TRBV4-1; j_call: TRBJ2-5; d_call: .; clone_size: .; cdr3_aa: CASSQLRAGETQYF; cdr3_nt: TGCGCCAGCAGCCAATTAAGGGCCGGGGAGACCCAGTACTTC
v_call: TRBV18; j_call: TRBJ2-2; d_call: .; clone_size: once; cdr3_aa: CASSPQNAGELFF; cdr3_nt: TGTGCCAGCTCACCCCAGAACGCCGGGGAGCTGTTTTTT
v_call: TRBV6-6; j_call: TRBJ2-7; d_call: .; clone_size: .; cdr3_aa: CASSYQVLQRDYEQYF; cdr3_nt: TGTGCCAGCAGTTATCAGGTGTTGCAGAGGGACTACGAGCAGTACTTC
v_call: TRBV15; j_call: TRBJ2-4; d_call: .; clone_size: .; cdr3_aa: CATSRDGAGFSQDIQYF; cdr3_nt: TGTGCCACCAGCAGAGATGGTGCAGGGTTTAGCCAAGACATTCAGTACTTC
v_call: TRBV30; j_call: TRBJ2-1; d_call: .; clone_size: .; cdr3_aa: CAWSPRDLGGFF; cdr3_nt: TGTGCCTGGAGCCCAAGAGACTTAGGTGGGTTCTTC
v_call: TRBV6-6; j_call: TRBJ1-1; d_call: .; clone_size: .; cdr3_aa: CASSYPVGRTEAFF; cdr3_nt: TGTGCCAGCAGTTACCCGGTTGGGAGGACGGAAGCTTTCTTT
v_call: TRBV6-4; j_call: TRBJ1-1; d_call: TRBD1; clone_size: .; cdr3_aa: CASSLDRGQEAFF; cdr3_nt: TGTGCCAGCAGCCTCGACAGGGGGCAAGAAGCTTTCTTT
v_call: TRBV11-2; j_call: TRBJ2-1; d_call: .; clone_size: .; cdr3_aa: CASSFRGGYNEQFF; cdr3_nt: TGTGCCAGCAGCTTTAGGGGTGGATACAATGAGCAGTTCTTC
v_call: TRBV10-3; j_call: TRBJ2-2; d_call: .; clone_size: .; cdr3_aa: CATRGSGELFF; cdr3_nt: TGTGCCACCCGTGGGAGCGGGGAGCTGTTTTTT
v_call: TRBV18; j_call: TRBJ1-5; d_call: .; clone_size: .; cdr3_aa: CASSPYRENQPQHF; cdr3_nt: TGTGCCAGCTCACCGTACCGGGAAAATCAGCCCCAGCATTTT
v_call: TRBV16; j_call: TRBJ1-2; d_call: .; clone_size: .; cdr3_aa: CASSQFTGNYGYTF; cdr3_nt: TGTGCCAGCAGCCAATTCACAGGGAACTATGGCTACACCTTC
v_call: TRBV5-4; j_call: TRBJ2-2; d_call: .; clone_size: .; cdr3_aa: CASSAKEQGTGELFF; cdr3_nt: TGTGCCAGCAGCGCTAAGGAACAGGGCACCGGGGAGCTGTTTTTT
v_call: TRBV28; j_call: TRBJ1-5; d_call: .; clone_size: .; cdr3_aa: CATATGTHQPQHF; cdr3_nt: TGTGCCACTGCAACAGGAACGCATCAGCCCCAGCATTTT
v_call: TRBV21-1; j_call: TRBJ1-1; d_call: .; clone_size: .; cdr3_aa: CASTSAGPIGAFF; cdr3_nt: TGTGCCAGCACCTCCGCAGGTCCAATAGGGGCTTTCTTT
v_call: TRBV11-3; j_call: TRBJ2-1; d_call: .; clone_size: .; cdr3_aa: CASSSGGSYNEQFF; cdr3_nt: TGTGCCAGCAGCTCGGGCGGCTCCTACAATGAGCAGTTCTTC
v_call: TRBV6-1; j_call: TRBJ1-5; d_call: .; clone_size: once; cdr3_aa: CASSEALFSPQHF; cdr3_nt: TGTGCCAGCAGTGAAGCCCTTTTTTCGCCCCAGCATTTT
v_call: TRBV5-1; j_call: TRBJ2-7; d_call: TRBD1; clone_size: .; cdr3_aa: CASSKGQDVVYEQYF; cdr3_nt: TGCGCCAGCAGCAAGGGACAGGATGTAGTCTACGAGCAGTACTTC
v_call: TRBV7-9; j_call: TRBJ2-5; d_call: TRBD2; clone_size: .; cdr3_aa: CASSLRVVFGGREETQYF; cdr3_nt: TGTGCCAGCAGCTTAAGGGTCGTATTCGGCGGGAGGGAGGAGACCCAGTACTTC
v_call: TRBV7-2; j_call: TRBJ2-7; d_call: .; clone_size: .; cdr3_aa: CASSTAGTSAHEQYF; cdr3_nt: TGTGCCAGCAGCACAGCCGGGACGTCGGCTCACGAGCAGTACTTC
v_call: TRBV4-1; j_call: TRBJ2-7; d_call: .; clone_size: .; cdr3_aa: CASSHSVLALSATDAEQYF; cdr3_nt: TGCGCCAGCAGCCATTCTGTCCTAGCTCTCTCCGCGACGGACGCCGAGCAGTACTTC
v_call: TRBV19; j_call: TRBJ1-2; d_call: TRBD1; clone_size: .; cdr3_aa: CASTKTGGSDGYTF; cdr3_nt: TGTGCCAGTACCAAGACAGGGGGCAGCGATGGCTACACCTTC
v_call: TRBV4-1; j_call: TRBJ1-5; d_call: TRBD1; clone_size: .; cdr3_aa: CASSQGRQGASNQPQHF; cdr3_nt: TGCGCCAGCAGCCAAGGTCGTCAGGGGGCGAGCAATCAGCCCCAGCATTTT
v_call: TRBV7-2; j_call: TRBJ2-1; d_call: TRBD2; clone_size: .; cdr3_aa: CASSLGLAGKPNLHEQFF; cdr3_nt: TGTGCCAGCAGCTTAGGACTAGCGGGAAAGCCTAATCTTCATGAGCAGTTCTTC
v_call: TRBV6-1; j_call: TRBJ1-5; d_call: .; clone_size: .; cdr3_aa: CASSEATLGGGNYQPQHF; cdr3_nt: TGTGCCAGCAGTGAAGCGACGCTGGGGGGGGGTAACTATCAGCCCCAGCATTTT
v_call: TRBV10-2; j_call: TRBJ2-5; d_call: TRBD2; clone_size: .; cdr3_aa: CASRPGLAGVETQYF; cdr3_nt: TGCGCCAGCAGACCCGGACTAGCGGGAGTAGAGACCCAGTACTTC
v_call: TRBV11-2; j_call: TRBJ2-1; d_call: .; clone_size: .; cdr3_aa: CASSLIGGSWPNEQFF; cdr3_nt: TGTGCCAGCAGCTTAATTGGGGGCAGTTGGCCCAATGAGCAGTTCTTC
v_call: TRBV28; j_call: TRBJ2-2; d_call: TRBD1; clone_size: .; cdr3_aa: CASSLGTGDTGELFF; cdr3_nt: TGTGCCAGCAGTTTAGGGACAGGGGACACCGGGGAGCTGTTTTTT
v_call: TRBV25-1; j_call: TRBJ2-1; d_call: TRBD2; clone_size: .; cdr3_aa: CASQRTSETNEQFF; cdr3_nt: TGTGCCAGCCAACGGACTAGCGAGACTAATGAGCAGTTCTTC
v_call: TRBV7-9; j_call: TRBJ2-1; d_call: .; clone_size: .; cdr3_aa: CASSQDAYNEQFF; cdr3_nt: TGTGCCAGCAGTCAGGACGCCTACAATGAGCAGTTCTTC
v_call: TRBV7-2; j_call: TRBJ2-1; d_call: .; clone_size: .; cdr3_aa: CASSLLPSLRPEQFF; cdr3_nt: TGTGCCAGCAGCTTACTCCCTAGCTTAAGGCCTGAGCAGTTCTTC
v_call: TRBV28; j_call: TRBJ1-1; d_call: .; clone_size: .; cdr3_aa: CASRRVVPYEAFF; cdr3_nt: TGTGCCAGCCGGCGGGTGGTGCCCTATGAAGCTTTCTTT